This T cell receptor beta chain was identified in a study of regulatory T cells in long-lasting Graves disease. As for this clonotype: Its antigen remains unidentified.

Overall study findings and caveats: Whereas new patients shared 800 to 1,000 public clonotypes, persistent patients shared more, at under 3,500. Persistent Graves' patients had lower TCR diversity than newly diagnosed ones. The sample size was small, and this may have reduced accuracy.

Building the TCR beta libraries relied on iRepertoire HTBI primers, and CDR3 regions underwent Arm-PCR. TCRdb ran MiXCR on the multiplex PCR reads and lists one entry per CDR3 protein. This sample carries a few hundred thousand distinct CDR3 sequences, 16% of them seen once, and the ten largest clones take roughly 27%. Time point of the sample: newly diagnosed GD, antithyroid drugs for less than 3 months. The authors made the TCR library using RNA they extracted from PBMCs. The same sample was also used in a study of T cells in Graves' hyperthyroidism and ophthalmopathy. That paper adds: In making diagnoses, clinical symptoms, serum thyroxine and TRAb, thyroid ultrasound and orbital computed tomography were all used.

This sequence was found in a middle-aged man with Graves disease. This specimen consisted of peripheral blood mononuclear cells (PBMCs), obtained at new diagnosis, from a patient treated with antithyroid drugs.

The DNA for the CDR3 is TGTGCTAGTGGTTTCCGGGAACCCCAAGAGACCCAGTACTTC. It yields the protein CASGFREPQETQYF. This chain uses TRBV12-5 with TRBJ2-5, with D tentatively TRBD2 (5 bases). This CDR3 spans 14 amino acids. V gave up 3 bases and J gave up 1 base, with 9 bases separating them. Germline values: CDR1 LGHNT, CDR2 FRNRAP.